This is a list of T cell receptor beta chains from one sample in a study of blood T cell repertoires in COVID-19. The assay was immunoSEQ multiplex PCR, and TCRdb's table has in-frame clones only and misses some. This table has approximately 280,000 clones, about 89% appearing once. The specimen sequenced was peripheral blood. The receptors come from a man aged 35-49 years with acute or convalescent COVID-19. The CDR3 runs from the conserved cysteine through the conserved F or W. A D gene is named only where the DNA matches it firmly. Size is omitted from some rows. Given values are once, few, many or a class for expanded clones.

J: TRBJ1-3; D: TRBD1; V: TRBV24-1; size: -; CDR3: CATHLRDSSGNTIYF; DNA: TGTGCCACCCATCTTAGGGACAGTTCTGGAAACACCATATATTTT
J: TRBJ1-2; D: -; V: TRBV6-5; size: -; CDR3: CASMGPARGYTF; DNA: TGTGCCAGCATGGGTCCGGCGAGGGGCTACACCTTC
J: TRBJ1-4; D: TRBD1; V: TRBV4-1; size: once; CDR3: CASSQGTGPATNEKLFF; DNA: TGCGCCAGCAGCCAGGGGACAGGGCCTGCAACTAATGAAAAACTGTTTTTT
J: TRBJ1-3; D: -; V: TRBV7-6; size: few; CDR3: CASSLYPNSGNTIYF; DNA: TGTGCCAGCAGCTTATACCCAAACAGCGGAAACACCATATATTTT
J: TRBJ2-7; D: -; V: TRBV27; size: -; CDR3: CASSFGGRYEQYF; DNA: TGTGCCAGCAGTTTCGGGGGTCGGTACGAGCAGTACTTC
J: TRBJ1-1; D: -; V: TRBV7-2; size: -; CDR3: CASSSKSGTEAFF; DNA: TGTGCCAGCAGCTCAAAATCAGGGACTGAAGCTTTCTTT
J: TRBJ1-4; D: -; V: TRBV19; size: once; CDR3: CASSLAGAPNEKLFF; DNA: TGTGCCAGTAGTCTAGCAGGGGCCCCTAATGAAAAACTGTTTTTT
J: TRBJ2-7; D: -; V: TRBV28; size: -; CDR3: CASSFRQGGHEQYF; DNA: TGTGCCAGCAGTTTCCGGCAGGGTGGCCACGAGCAGTACTTC
J: TRBJ1-2; D: TRBD1; V: TRBV30; size: -; CDR3: CACTGEALRGYTF; DNA: TGTGCCTGTACAGGGGAGGCTCTGCGCGGCTACACCTTC
J: TRBJ1-2; D: -; V: TRBV12-3/TRBV12-4; size: -; CDR3: CASSFRPRGGYTF; DNA: TGTGCCAGCAGTTTCAGACCCCGCGGGGGCTACACCTTC
J: TRBJ2-3; D: -; V: TRBV6-5; size: -; CDR3: CASSYAGLPGTQYF; DNA: TGTGCCAGCAGTTACGCCGGGCTCCCAGGGACGCAGTATTTT
J: TRBJ1-1; D: -; V: TRBV3-1/TRBV3-2; size: once; CDR3: CASSPRDLNTEAFF; DNA: TGTGCCAGCAGCCCTCGGGACTTGAACACTGAAGCTTTCTTT
J: TRBJ1-2; D: -; V: TRBV6-2/TRBV6-3; size: -; CDR3: CASSFQGYGYTF; DNA: TGTGCCAGCAGTTTCCAGGGTTATGGCTACACCTTC
J: TRBJ2-1; D: -; V: TRBV2; size: -; CDR3: CATKEGGAAYNEQFF; DNA: TGTGCCACCAAGGAAGGGGGGGCCGCCTACAATGAGCAGTTCTTC
J: TRBJ1-4; D: -; V: TRBV6-5; size: few; CDR3: CASSFGRANEKLFF; DNA: TGTGCCAGCAGCTTCGGCAGGGCTAATGAAAAACTGTTTTTT
J: TRBJ2-3; D: -; V: TRBV27; size: -; CDR3: CASSLGGDTQYF; DNA: TGTGCCAGCAGTCTGGGGGGAGATACGCAGTATTTT
J: TRBJ1-6; D: TRBD1; V: TRBV3-1/TRBV3-2; size: -; CDR3: CASSQEGTGGTLHF; DNA: TGTGCCAGCAGCCAAGAGGGGACAGGCGGAACCCTCCACTTT
J: TRBJ2-3; D: TRBD2; V: TRBV20-1; size: -; CDR3: CSASLAGTTDTQYF; DNA: TGCAGTGCTAGTCTAGCGGGGACCACAGATACGCAGTATTTT
J: TRBJ1-5; D: -; V: TRBV4-2; size: -; CDR3: CASSQGLLGRGSNQPQHF; DNA: TGTGCCAGCAGCCAAGGACTCTTAGGGCGAGGGAGCAATCAGCCCCAGCATTTT
J: TRBJ1-5; D: -; V: TRBV6-2/TRBV6-3; size: -; CDR3: CASSYQGDQPQHF; DNA: TGTGCCAGCAGTTACCAAGGAGATCAGCCCCAGCATTTT
J: TRBJ2-7; D: TRBD1; V: TRBV5-5; size: -; CDR3: CASSLSGTGNYEQYF; DNA: TGTGCCAGCAGCTTGAGCGGGACAGGGAACTACGAGCAGTACTTC
J: TRBJ2-2; D: -; V: TRBV15; size: -; CDR3: CATSIGNTGELFF; DNA: TGTGCCACCAGCATCGGGAACACCGGGGAGCTGTTTTTT
J: TRBJ1-1; D: TRBD1; V: TRBV5-1; size: -; CDR3: CASRPGGAILEAFF; DNA: TGCGCCAGCAGACCAGGGGGCGCGATTCTGGAAGCTTTCTTT
J: TRBJ1-3; D: TRBD1; V: TRBV7-2; size: -; CDR3: CASSWTGAGGNTIYF; DNA: TGTGCCAGCAGCTGGACAGGGGCGGGTGGAAACACCATATATTTT
J: TRBJ2-3; D: TRBD2; V: TRBV29-1; size: few; CDR3: CSVDSGGITDTQYF; DNA: TGCAGCGTTGACAGCGGGGGGATCACAGATACGCAGTATTTT
J: TRBJ2-5; D: TRBD2; V: TRBV7-8; size: -; CDR3: CASSPRFSSGGVAQYF; DNA: TGTGCCAGCAGCCCGCGCTTTTCTAGCGGGGGTGTGGCCCAGTACTTC
J: TRBJ2-1; D: -; V: TRBV11-3; size: -; CDR3: CASSLEGGTDEQFF; DNA: TGTGCCAGCAGCTTGGAGGGGGGGACCGATGAGCAGTTCTTC
J: TRBJ2-7; D: -; V: TRBV27; size: -; CDR3: CASSSPTEQYF; DNA: TGTGCCAGCAGTTCCCCTACCGAGCAGTACTTC
J: TRBJ1-5; D: TRBD1; V: TRBV19; size: -; CDR3: CASSIWGQGHQPQHF; DNA: TGTGCCAGTAGTATCTGGGGACAGGGACACCAGCCCCAGCATTTT
J: TRBJ2-3; D: -; V: TRBV7-5; size: once; CDR3: CARKRGSDTQYF; DNA: TGTGCCAGGAAGAGGGGGTCAGATACGCAGTATTTT
J: TRBJ2-7; D: -; V: TRBV19; size: -; CDR3: CASSIGYRGTYEQYF; DNA: TGTGCCAGTAGTATAGGTTATAGGGGTACCTACGAGCAGTACTTC
J: TRBJ1-5; D: -; V: TRBV5-5; size: -; CDR3: CASSRGMQGGNQPQHF; DNA: TGTGCCAGCAGTCGCGGGATGCAGGGCGGTAATCAGCCCCAGCATTTT
J: TRBJ1-1; D: -; V: TRBV7-2; size: -; CDR3: CASSSWGGDTEAFF; DNA: TGTGCCAGCAGCTCATGGGGGGGCGACACTGAAGCTTTCTTT
J: TRBJ2-5; D: TRBD2; V: TRBV2; size: once; CDR3: CASSPSWGGQETQYF; DNA: TGTGCCAGTTCACCCTCGTGGGGAGGGCAAGAGACCCAGTACTTC
J: TRBJ2-1; D: -; V: TRBV5-1; size: -; CDR3: CASSFSQGEQFF; DNA: TGCGCCAGCAGCTTTTCGCAGGGGGAGCAGTTCTTC
J: TRBJ1-1; D: TRBD1; V: TRBV5-1; size: -; CDR3: CASSFLQGMGTEAFF; DNA: TGCGCCAGCAGCTTTTTACAGGGGATGGGAACTGAAGCTTTCTTT
J: TRBJ2-2; D: -; V: TRBV19; size: few; CDR3: CASTSQYTGELFF; DNA: TGTGCCAGTACCTCACAGTACACCGGGGAGCTGTTTTTT
J: TRBJ2-7; D: -; V: TRBV2; size: -; CDR3: CASRWEQGDEQYF; DNA: TGTGCCAGCCGATGGGAGCAAGGAGACGAGCAGTACTTC
J: TRBJ1-6; D: TRBD1; V: TRBV6-6; size: -; CDR3: CASSYRGQENSPLHF; DNA: TGTGCCAGCAGTTACCGGGGACAGGAGAATTCACCCCTCCACTTT
J: TRBJ2-3; D: -; V: TRBV24-1; size: -; CDR3: CATSFGGASTDTQYF; DNA: TGTGCCACCAGTTTTGGAGGGGCAAGCACAGATACGCAGTATTTT
J: TRBJ1-6; D: -; V: TRBV21-1; size: -; CDR3: CASTAGGRENSPLHF; DNA: TGTGCCAGCACCGCGGGGGGGCGCGAGAATTCACCCCTCCACTTT
J: TRBJ1-1; D: -; V: TRBV5-6; size: -; CDR3: CASSLAVFGLGAYTEAFF; DNA: TGTGCCAGCAGCTTGGCCGTCTTCGGGCTGGGGGCGTACACTGAAGCTTTCTTT
J: TRBJ1-5; D: -; V: TRBV18; size: -; CDR3: CASSPMGGGQPQHF; DNA: TGTGCCAGCTCACCAATGGGGGGGGGTCAGCCCCAGCATTTT
J: TRBJ1-1; D: -; V: TRBV30; size: few; CDR3: CAWSPNRAEAFF; DNA: TGTGCCTGGTCCCCAAACAGGGCTGAAGCTTTCTTT
J: TRBJ1-5; D: -; V: TRBV15; size: -; CDR3: CATSRAQGSQPQHF; DNA: TGTGCCACCAGCCGGGCCCAAGGGAGTCAGCCCCAGCATTTT